The 7 T cell receptor beta chains below all came from one sample that was sequenced in a study of blood T cell repertoires in COVID-19. The protocol was immunoSEQ multiplex PCR, while the TCRdb copy is restricted to in-frame clones and leaves out a portion. Of 250,000 to 300,000 clones listed, approximately 83% are singletons. Sequenced: peripheral blood. Every receptor here comes from a woman aged 65 to 85 with acute or convalescent COVID-19.

The rearrangement links TRBV7-9 to TRBJ1-1; D is uncertain. The CDR3 spans 11 residues. Germline V CDR1 and CDR2: SEHNR, FQNEAQ (reference sequence). The germline V and J ends were trimmed by 1 base and 7 bases, with 4 bases remaining between them. CDR3 in amino acids: CASSLDSEAFF. CDR3 in DNA: TGTGCCAGCAGCTTAGACAGTGAAGCTTTCTTT.

The chain is built from TRBV6-5 and TRBJ1-6, with 7 bases that match TRBD1. Germline V gives CDR1 MNHEY, CDR2 SVGAGI. The V gene end was trimmed by 11 bases and the J gene end by 13 bases; junction bases not matched to a gene: 8. The CDR3 is 11 amino acids. CDR3 nucleotides: TGTGCCGGAGGGGGCTCGGGTCCCCTCCACTTT. This codes for CAGGGSGPLHF.

This chain uses TRBV6-5 with TRBJ1-2; 8 bases are shared with TRBD1. The germline gives CDR1 MNHEY, CDR2 SVGAGI. The V and J ends lost 0 bases and 8 bases, in that order; junction bases with no gene match: 5. The CDR3 runs to 14 residues. The CDR3 sequence is CASSYSTGERGYTF. DNA of the CDR3: TGTGCCAGCAGTTACTCGACAGGGGAAAGGGGCTACACCTTC.

This clone has just one count. The V call is TRBV7-9, the J call TRBJ1-6, with 8 bases lining up with TRBD1. Germline-derived CDR1 and CDR2 are SEHNR and FQNEAQ (reference sequence). The CDR3 is made up of 14 amino acids. The ends lost 3 bases at V and 7 bases at J; junction bases unmatched: 2. Here the CDR3 DNA reads TGTGCCAGCAGCTTGGGACAGGAGAATTCACCCCTCCACTTT. It translates to CASSLGQENSPLHF.

This chain connects TRBV19 to TRBJ1-2; D might be TRBD1 (5 bases). Germline CDR1 reads LNHDA; CDR2 reads SQIVND (reference sequence). CDR3 length: 14 amino acids. V gave up 6 bases and J gave up 1 base, with 12 bases separating them. The CDR3 DNA is TGTGCCAGTAGCCGACAGCTGGGTAACTATGGCTACACCTTC. Translating it yields CASSRQLGNYGYTF. The full variable domain, completed using reference TRBV19 and TRBJ1-2, is DGGITQSPKYLFRKEGQNVTLSCEQNLNHDAMYWYRQDPGQGLRLIYYSQIVNDFQKGDIAEGYSVSREKKESFPLTVTSAQKNPTAFYLCASSRQLGNYGYTFGSGTRLTVV.

The chain joins TRBV5-4 to TRBJ1-2; D is possibly TRBD1 (6 bases). Germline V gene data show CDR1 as SGHNT and CDR2 as YYREEE (reference sequence). This CDR3 has 13 amino acids. Trimming shortened V by 4 bases and J by 8 bases, and 15 bases separated the two germline ends. CDR3 DNA sequence: TGTGCCAGCAGCGCCGCCCGGACAGACGGCTACACCTTC. Its translation is CASSAARTDGYTF.

This chain joins TRBV9 and TRBJ2-2, with 8 bases matching TRBD2. J lost 6 bases, V lost 0 bases, and 7 bases had no gene match. Germline V gives CDR1 SGDLS, CDR2 YYNGEE. The CDR3 extends over 16 amino acids. The CDR3 spells CASSVGPGGDAGELFF. The CDR3 nucleotides read TGTGCCAGCAGCGTAGGCCCGGGAGGGGACGCCGGGGAGCTGTTTTTT.